This entry concerns a single TCR beta chain. Its target is unknown. The germline CDR1 and CDR2 sequences are LNHDA and SQIVND (reference sequence). Trimming shortened V by 6 bases and J by 3 bases, and 11 bases separated the two germline ends. The CDR3 is 13 residues long. Only in-frame clones appear in the TCRdb table, and some are missing; sequencing was by immunoSEQ multiplex PCR. Seen here are roughly 50,000 clones, approximately 86% observed once, and the top ten hold roughly 17%. CTLA-4 blockade using ipilimumab, together with focal radiation, was received by patients with chemo-refractory metastatic non-small-cell lung cancer. These data are taken from a study of radiotherapy plus CTLA-4 blockade in lung cancer. General study findings and limits: In blood, early T cell clone dynamics reportedly predicted response best, together with interferon-beta. Expansion of tumor-derived TCR clones was observed in blood after radiotherapy plus ipilimumab.

The sequencing here drew on peripheral blood, taken from a patient treated with radiotherapy plus ipilimumab. The receptor was derived from a human donor with non-small cell lung cancer that progressed on radiotherapy plus ipilimumab. Some clones in this sample may be carry-over from other donors' samples. V gene TRBV19 combines with J gene TRBJ1-1; D is undetermined. CDR3 nucleotide sequence: TGTGCCAGTAGGGTCGGGCGGGACACTGAAGCTTTCTTT. Encoded protein: CASRVGRDTEAFF.